This is a list of T cell receptor beta chains from one sample in a study of cytomegalovirus exposure and HLA in healthy donors. Profiling relied on immunoSEQ multiplex PCR, and the TCRdb table lists in-frame clones only, not all of them. The repertoire has approximately 110,000 clones, around three quarters of them found once; the top ten carry 2.5% to 3.5%. The sequencing input was PBMCs. These receptors all stem from a woman between 18 and 29 years old in good health and CMV-seropositive. The CDR3 runs from the conserved cysteine through the conserved F or W. Each record gives: J gene, V gene, CDR3 protein.

>TRBJ2-1|TRBV5-1
CASSLAGLAGDNEQFF
>TRBJ2-7|TRBV6-6
CASSIGLAGPYEQYF
>TRBJ2-2|TRBV6-5
CASSYASSAGTGELFF
>TRBJ1-1|TRBV5-4
CASTQGRGISAEAFF
>TRBJ2-3|TRBV5-1
CASSQSDTQYF
>TRBJ2-2|TRBV27
CASTSGTNTGELFF
>TRBJ1-5|TRBV5-4
CASILKKGGAREDNQPQHF
>.|TRBV19
CASSIGGGFIYEQYF
>TRBJ1-1|TRBV6-1
CASSESDTEAFF
>TRBJ1-3|TRBV6-1
CASSDPTGNTIYF
>TRBJ1-2|TRBV5-6
CASSLARARTAF
>TRBJ1-2|TRBV2
CASSPRGAGGSYGYTF
>TRBJ1-1|TRBV18
CASSPDRPTEAFF
>TRBJ2-7|TRBV12-5
CASGLADTLRHEQYF
>TRBJ2-7|TRBV29-1
CSAGIDFYEQYF
>TRBJ1-1|TRBV2
CASSEKGARSTEAFF
>TRBJ1-1|TRBV28
CDSSLDNRGLPYTEAFF
>TRBJ1-3|TRBV25-1
CASNSGTAGNTIYF
>TRBJ2-7|TRBV4-1
CASSQVQGARYEQYF
>TRBJ2-5|TRBV6-6
CASTYTRLAPQETQYF
>TRBJ2-3|TRBV7-9
CASSLPVADTQYF
>TRBJ2-7|TRBV5-8
CASREPTAPGHEQYF
>TRBJ2-1|TRBV30
CAWSGGEQFF
>TRBJ2-2|TRBV5-1
CASSWTSGNTGELFF
>TRBJ1-4|TRBV25-1
CASSEFSGTDNEKLFF